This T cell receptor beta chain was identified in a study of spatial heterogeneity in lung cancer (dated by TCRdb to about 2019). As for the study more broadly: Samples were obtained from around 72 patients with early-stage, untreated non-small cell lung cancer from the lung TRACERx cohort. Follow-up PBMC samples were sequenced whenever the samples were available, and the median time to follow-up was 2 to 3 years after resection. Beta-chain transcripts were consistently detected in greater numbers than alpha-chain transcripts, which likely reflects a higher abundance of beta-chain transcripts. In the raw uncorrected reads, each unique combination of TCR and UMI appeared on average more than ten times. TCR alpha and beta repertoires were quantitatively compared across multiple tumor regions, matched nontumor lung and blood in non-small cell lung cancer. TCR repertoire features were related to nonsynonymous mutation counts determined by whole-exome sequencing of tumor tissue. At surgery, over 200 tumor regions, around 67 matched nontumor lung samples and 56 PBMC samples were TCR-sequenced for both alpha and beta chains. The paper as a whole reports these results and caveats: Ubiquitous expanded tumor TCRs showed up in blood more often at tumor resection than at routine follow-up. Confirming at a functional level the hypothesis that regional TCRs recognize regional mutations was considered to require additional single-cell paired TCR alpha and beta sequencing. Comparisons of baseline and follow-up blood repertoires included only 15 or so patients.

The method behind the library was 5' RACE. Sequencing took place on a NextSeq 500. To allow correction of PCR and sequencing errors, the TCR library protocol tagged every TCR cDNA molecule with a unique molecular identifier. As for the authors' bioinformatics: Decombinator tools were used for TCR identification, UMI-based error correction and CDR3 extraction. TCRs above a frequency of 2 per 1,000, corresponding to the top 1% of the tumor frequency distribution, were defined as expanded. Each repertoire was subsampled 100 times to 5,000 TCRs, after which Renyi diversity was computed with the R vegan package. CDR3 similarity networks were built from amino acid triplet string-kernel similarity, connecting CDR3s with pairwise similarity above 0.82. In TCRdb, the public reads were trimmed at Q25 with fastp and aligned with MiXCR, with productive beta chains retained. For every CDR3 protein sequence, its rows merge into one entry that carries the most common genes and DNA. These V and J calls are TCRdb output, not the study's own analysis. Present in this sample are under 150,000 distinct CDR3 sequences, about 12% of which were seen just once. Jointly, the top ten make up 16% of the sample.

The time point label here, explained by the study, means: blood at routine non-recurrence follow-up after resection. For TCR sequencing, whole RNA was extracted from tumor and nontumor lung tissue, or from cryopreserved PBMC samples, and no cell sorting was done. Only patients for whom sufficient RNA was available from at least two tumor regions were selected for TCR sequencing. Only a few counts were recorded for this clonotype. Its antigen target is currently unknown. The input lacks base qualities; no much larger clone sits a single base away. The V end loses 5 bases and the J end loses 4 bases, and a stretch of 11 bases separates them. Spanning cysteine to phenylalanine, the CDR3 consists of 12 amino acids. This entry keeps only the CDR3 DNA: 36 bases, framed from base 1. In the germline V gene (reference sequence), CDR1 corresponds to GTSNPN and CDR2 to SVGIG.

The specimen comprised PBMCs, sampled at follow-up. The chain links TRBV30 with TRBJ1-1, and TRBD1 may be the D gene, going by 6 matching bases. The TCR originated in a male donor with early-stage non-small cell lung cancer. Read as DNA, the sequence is TGTGCCTGGGAACAGGGAGGCACTGAAGCTTTCTTT. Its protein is CAWEQGGTEAFF.